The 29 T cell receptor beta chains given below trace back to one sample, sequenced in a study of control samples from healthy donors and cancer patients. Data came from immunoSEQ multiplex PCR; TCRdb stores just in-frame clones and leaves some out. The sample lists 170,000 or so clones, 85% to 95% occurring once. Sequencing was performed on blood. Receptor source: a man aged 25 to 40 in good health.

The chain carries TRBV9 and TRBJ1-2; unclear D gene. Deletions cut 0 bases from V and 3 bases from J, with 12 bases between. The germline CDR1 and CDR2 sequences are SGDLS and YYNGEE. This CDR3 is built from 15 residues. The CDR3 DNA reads TGTGCCAGCAGCGTAGTTCCGAGCCTGGACTATGGCTACACCTTC. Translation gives CASSVVPSLDYGYTF.

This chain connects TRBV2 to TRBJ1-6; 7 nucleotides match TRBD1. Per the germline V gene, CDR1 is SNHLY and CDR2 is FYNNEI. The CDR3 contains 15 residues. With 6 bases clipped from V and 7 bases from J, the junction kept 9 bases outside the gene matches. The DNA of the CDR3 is TGTGCCAGCAGAGTGACAGGGCTGAGCAATTCACCCCTCCACTTT. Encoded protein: CASRVTGLSNSPLHF.

In DNA, the CDR3 is TGTGCCAGTAGTATCGGGCAGGGGCGGAGCAATCAGCCCCAGCATTTT. Its protein product is CASSIGQGRSNQPQHF. The chain combines TRBV19 with TRBJ1-5, with D possibly TRBD1 on 6 matching bases. The V and J ends lost 3 bases and 1 base respectively, with 13 bases between them. Germline CDR1 reads LNHDA; CDR2 reads SQIVND (reference sequence). This CDR3 spans 16 amino acids.

CDR3 loop: CASSVAGGPGELFF. The CDR3 DNA reads TGTGCCAGCAGCGTAGCGGGGGGGCCCGGGGAGCTGTTTTTT. This chain connects TRBV9 to TRBJ2-2; 8 bases are shared with TRBD2. Losses at the gene ends were 0 bases for V and 6 bases for J; bases not matched to a gene: 1. The germline V gene has CDR1 SGDLS and CDR2 YYNGEE. This CDR3 has 14 residues.

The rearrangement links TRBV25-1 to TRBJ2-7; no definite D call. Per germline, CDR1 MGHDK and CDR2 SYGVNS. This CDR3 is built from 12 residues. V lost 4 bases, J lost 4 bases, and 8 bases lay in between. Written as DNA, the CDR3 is TGTGCCAGCAGTGCAGACGGTTACGAGCAGTACTTC. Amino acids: CASSADGYEQYF.

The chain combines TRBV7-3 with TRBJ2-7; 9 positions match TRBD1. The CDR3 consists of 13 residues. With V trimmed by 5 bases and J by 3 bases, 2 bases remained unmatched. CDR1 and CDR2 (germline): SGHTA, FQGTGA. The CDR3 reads CASSPTGGYEQYF. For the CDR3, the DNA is TGTGCCAGCAGCCCGACAGGGGGCTACGAGCAGTACTTC.

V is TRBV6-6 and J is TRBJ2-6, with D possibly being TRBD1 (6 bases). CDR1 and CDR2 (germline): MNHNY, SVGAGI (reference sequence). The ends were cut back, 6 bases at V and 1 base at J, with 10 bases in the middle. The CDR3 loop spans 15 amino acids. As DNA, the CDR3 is TGTGCCAGCAGACCTCAGGGGTCTGGGGCCAACGTCCTGACTTTC. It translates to CASRPQGSGANVLTF.

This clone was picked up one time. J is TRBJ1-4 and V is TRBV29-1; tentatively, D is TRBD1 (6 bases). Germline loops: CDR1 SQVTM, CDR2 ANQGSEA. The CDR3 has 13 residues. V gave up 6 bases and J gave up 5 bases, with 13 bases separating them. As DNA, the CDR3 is TGCAGCGTCGCAGACAGGCCCAATGAAAAACTGTTTTTT. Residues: CSVADRPNEKLFF.

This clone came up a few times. DNA of the CDR3: TGTGCCAGCAGCGAAATTGTAAGCGGTTCTAGCACAGATACGCAGTATTTT. Its protein is CASSEIVSGSSTDTQYF. The chain recombines TRBV7-9 with TRBJ2-3, with D possibly matching TRBD2 (5 bases). V was clipped by 5 bases and J by 0 bases, with 18 bases between them. The CDR3 runs to 17 residues. Germline V CDR1 and CDR2: SEHNR, FQNEAQ (reference sequence). Drawing the rest from reference TRBV7-9 and TRBJ2-3, the complete variable domain is DTGVSQNPRHKITKRGQNVTFRCDPISEHNRLYWYRQTLGQGPEFLTYFQNEAQLEKSRLLSDRFSAERPKGSFSTLEIQRTEQGDSAMYLCASSEIVSGSSTDTQYFGPGTRLTVL.

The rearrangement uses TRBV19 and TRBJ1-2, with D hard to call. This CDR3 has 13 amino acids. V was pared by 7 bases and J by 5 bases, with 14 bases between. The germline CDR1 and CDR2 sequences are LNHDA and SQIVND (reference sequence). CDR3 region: CASTEGGYYGYTF. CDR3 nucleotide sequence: TGTGCCAGTACCGAAGGAGGGTATTATGGCTACACCTTC.

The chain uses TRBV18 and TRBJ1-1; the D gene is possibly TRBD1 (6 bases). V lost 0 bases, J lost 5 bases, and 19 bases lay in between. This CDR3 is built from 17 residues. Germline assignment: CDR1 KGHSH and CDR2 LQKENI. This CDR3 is CASSPPGQGTIGTEAFF. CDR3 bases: TGTGCCAGCTCACCACCAGGTCAGGGGACTATAGGTACTGAAGCTTTCTTT.

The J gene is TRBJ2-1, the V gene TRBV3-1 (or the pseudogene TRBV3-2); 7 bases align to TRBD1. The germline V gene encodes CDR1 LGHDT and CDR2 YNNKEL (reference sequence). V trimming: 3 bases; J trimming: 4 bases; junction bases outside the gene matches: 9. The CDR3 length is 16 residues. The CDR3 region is CASSHRGTESYNEQFF. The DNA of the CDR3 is TGTGCCAGCAGCCATCGAGGGACAGAGTCTTACAATGAGCAGTTCTTC.

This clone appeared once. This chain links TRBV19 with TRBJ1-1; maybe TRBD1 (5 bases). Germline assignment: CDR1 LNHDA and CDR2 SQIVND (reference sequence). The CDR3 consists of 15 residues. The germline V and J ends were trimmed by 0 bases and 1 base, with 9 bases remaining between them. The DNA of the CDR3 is TGTGCCAGTAGTATAGAGGGACGGAGGAACACTGAAGCTTTCTTT. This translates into CASSIEGRRNTEAFF.

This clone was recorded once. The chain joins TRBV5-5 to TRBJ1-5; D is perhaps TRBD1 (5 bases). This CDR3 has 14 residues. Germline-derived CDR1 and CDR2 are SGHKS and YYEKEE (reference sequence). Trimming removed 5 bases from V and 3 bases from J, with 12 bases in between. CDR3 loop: CASRGEGSNQPQHF. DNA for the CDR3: TGTGCCAGCAGGGGGGAGGGATCCAATCAGCCCCAGCATTTT. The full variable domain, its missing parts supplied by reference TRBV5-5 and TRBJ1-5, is DAGVTQSPTHLIKTRGQQVTLRCSPISGHKSVSWYQQVLGQGPQFIFQYYEKEERGRGNFPDRFSARQFPNYSSELNVNALLLGDSALYLCASRGEGSNQPQHFGDGTRLSIL.

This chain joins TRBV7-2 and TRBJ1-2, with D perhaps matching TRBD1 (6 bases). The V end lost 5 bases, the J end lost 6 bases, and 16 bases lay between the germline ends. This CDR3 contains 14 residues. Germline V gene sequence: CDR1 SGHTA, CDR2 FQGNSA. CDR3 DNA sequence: TGTGCCAGCAGCCCCGGACTTAGGGGGAATGGCTACACCTTC. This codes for CASSPGLRGNGYTF.

CDR3 loop: CASSQKAQGVYEQYF. The CDR3 bases are TGTGCCAGCAGCCAAAAAGCCCAAGGGGTCTACGAGCAGTACTTC. The V and J genes are TRBV3-1 (or the pseudogene TRBV3-2) and TRBJ2-7; D is possibly TRBD1 (5 bases). The CDR3 has 15 residues. Trimming pared 2 bases from V and 3 bases from J, leaving 14 bases between. Germline lookup yields CDR1 LGHDT and CDR2 YNNKEL (reference sequence).

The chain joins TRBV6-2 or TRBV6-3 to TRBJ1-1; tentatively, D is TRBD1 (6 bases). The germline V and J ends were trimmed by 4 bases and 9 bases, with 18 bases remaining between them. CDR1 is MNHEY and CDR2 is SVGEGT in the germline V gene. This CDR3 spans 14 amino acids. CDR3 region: CASSLEAGTGKAFF. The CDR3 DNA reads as TGTGCCAGCAGTTTGGAGGCGGGAACAGGGAAAGCTTTCTTT.

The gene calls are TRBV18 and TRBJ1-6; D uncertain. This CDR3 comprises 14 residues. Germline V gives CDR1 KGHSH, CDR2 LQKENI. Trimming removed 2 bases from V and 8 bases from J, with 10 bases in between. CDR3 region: CASSPGRRDSPLHF. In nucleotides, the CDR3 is TGTGCCAGCTCACCAGGGAGGCGAGATTCACCCCTCCACTTT.

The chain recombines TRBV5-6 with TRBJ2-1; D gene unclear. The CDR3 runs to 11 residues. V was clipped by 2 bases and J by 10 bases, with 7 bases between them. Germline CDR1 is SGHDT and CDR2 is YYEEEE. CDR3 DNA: TGTGCCAGCAGCTTAGGAGCAGAGCAGTTCTTC. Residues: CASSLGAEQFF.

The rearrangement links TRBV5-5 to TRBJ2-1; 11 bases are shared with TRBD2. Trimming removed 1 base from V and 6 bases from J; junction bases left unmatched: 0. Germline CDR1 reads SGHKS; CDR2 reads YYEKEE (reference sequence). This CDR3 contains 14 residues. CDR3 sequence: CASSLTSGGNEQFF. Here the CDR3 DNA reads TGTGCCAGCAGCTTGACTAGCGGGGGCAATGAGCAGTTCTTC.

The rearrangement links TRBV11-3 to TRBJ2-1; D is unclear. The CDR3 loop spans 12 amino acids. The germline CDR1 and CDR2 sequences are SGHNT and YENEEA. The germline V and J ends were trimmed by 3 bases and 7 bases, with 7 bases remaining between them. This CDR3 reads CASSLVPNEQFF. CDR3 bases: TGTGCCAGCAGCTTGGTTCCTAATGAGCAGTTCTTC.

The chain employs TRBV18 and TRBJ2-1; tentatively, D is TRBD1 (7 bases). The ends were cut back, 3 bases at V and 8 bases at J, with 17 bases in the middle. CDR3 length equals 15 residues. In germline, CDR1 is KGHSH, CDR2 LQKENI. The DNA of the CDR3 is TGTGCCAGCTCACCCCTCCGAGGAGGGGGCGATGAGCAGTTCTTC. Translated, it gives CASSPLRGGGDEQFF.

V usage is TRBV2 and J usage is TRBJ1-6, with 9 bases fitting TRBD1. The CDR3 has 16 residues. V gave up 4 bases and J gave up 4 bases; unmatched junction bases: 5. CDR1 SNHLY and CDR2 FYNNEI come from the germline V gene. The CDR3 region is CASSVRQGGYNSPLHF. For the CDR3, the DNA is TGTGCCAGCAGTGTGCGACAGGGGGGATATAATTCACCCCTCCACTTT.

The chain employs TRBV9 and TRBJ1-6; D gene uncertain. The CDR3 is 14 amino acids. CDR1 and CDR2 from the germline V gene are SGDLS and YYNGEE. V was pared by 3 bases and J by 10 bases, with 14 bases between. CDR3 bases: TGTGCCAGCAGCGACGGGAGGATAGGGTCACCCCTCCACTTT. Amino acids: CASSDGRIGSPLHF.

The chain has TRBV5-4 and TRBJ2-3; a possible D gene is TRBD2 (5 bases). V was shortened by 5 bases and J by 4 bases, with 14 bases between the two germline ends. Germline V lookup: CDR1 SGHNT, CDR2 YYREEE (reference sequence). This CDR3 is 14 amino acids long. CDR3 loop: CASSFGLTSDTQYF. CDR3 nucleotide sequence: TGTGCCAGCAGTTTTGGACTTACATCAGATACGCAGTATTTT.

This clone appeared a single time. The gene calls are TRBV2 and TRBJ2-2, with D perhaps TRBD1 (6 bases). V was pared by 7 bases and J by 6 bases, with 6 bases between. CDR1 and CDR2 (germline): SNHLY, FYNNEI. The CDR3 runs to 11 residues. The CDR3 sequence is CASKGAGELFF. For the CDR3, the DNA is TGTGCCAGCAAGGGGGCCGGGGAGCTGTTTTTT.

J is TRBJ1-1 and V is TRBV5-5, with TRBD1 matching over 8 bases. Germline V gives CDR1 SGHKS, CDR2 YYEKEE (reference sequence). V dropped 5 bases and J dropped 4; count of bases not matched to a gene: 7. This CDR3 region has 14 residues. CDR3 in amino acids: CASRRDTGGTEAFF. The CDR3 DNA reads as TGTGCCAGCAGGCGAGACACAGGGGGCACTGAAGCTTTCTTT.

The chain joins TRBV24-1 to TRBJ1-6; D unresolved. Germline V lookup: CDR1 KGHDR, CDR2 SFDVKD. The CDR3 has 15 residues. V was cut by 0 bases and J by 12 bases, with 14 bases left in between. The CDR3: CATSDLHVRLGPLHF. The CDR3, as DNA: TGTGCCACCAGTGATTTGCATGTGAGATTAGGACCCCTCCACTTT.

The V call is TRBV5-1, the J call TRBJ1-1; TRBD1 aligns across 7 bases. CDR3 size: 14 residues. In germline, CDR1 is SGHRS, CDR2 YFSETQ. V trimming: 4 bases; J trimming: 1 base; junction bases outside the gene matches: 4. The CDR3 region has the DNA TGCGCCAGCAGCCGGCAGGGGGGGAACACTGAAGCTTTCTTT. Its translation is CASSRQGGNTEAFF.